This T cell receptor (beta chain) was identified during a study of T cells in Graves' hyperthyroidism and ophthalmopathy. Findings of the study overall: The model predicted ophthalmopathy a median roughly six months before onset.

This clonotype was counted many times. No antigen is known for it. Per the germline V gene, CDR1 is MDHEN and CDR2 is SYDVKM. This CDR3 contains 17 residues. Losses at the gene ends were 6 bases for V and 5 bases for J; bases not matched to a gene: 14. The CDR3 regions of TCR beta were amplified from RNA transcripts. The HTBI primer set drove a first-round RT-PCR of the TCR CDR3. Each CDR3 protein is one row after TCRdb ran MiXCR on the multiplex PCR reads. This repertoire shows over 400,000 distinct CDR3 sequences, about 20% found once; its top ten account for 45% to 50%. In the ophthalmopathy cohort, Clinical Activity Score was at least 3, NOSPECS grade at least 4, and duration under 3 months.

Input material: blood. The clonotype was recovered from a woman in her 70s with Graves' ophthalmopathy. The chain has TRBV28 and TRBJ1-5; 9 bases are a match to TRBD1. The CDR3 DNA sequence: TGTGCCAGCAGGCGGGGTTGGGGACAGGGTGTCTATCAGCCCCAGCATTTT. This encodes CASRRGWGQGVYQPQHF.